This TCR beta chain was sequenced during a study of response to subunit inactivated influenza vaccine listed by TCRdb under 2018. A note on the overall study: Deep quantitative profiling of the T cell receptor repertoire was used in the study to follow responses to a trivalent subunit inactivated influenza vaccine.

Overall study outcomes, separate from this receptor: It was suggested by the authors that each seasonal influenza vaccination may recruit only a limited number of new T cells.

Concerning this clonotype: The clone's antigen remains unknown. No per-base quality is available; no much larger clone lies one base away.

V and J lose 2 bases and 4 bases, and a span of 8 bases separates them. From a lookup of the germline V gene, CDR1 and CDR2 are SQVTM and ANQGSEA. Spanning cysteine to phenylalanine, the CDR3 consists of 12 amino acids. Only the CDR3 DNA stays, 36 bases, in frame from base 1. The library was built by means of RT-PCR. TCRdb shows the sequencer as Illumina HiSeq 2500. The public sequencing data were trimmed at Q25 with fastp and processed into clonotypes with MiXCR by TCRdb, which kept only in-frame beta chains. Rows are unified per CDR3 protein, each entry keeping the most common DNA and genes. This sample holds about 570,000 distinct CDR3 sequences; 12% were observed only once. 10% of the sample lies in the top ten.

The chain joins TRBV29-1 to TRBJ2-5; D gene: possibly TRBD1, on 5 matching bases. This receptor was identified in a man between 50 and 59 years old who received an inactivated influenza vaccine. Donor details come from another sample of the same person, matched by shared clones. Sequenced material: PBMCs from blood, taken on the day of vaccination. CDR3 loop: CSVEQGGETQYF. The nucleotide sequence is given as TGCAGCGTTGAACAGGGTGGAGAGACCCAGTACTTC.